The 28 T cell receptor beta chains presented below share a single source sample, sequenced in a study of blood T cells in healthy people across ages. Primers used in a second PCR of about 6 to 11 cycles were a sample-barcoded 5' primer and a J-beta primer mix. In TCRdb, the 5' RACE reads were re-called with MiXCR into one record per CDR3 protein. The sample lists about 1.5 million distinct CDR3 sequences; approximately 43% were seen once. Sequenced: blood. All receptors come from a woman in her late teens or twenties in good health.

The chain employs TRBV5-5 and TRBJ1-1; 8 bases fit TRBD1. The CDR3 extends over 16 amino acids. Unmatched junction bases numbered 9, after V lost 4 bases and J lost 1 base. The V gene's germline CDR1 is SGHKS and CDR2 YYEKEE (reference sequence). CDR3 region: CASSPPPGQENTEAFF. CDR3 sequence (DNA): TGTGCCAGCAGCCCCCCCCCGGGACAGGAGAACACTGAAGCTTTCTTT. Supplemented by reference TRBV5-5 and TRBJ1-1, the full variable domain reads DAGVTQSPTHLIKTRGQQVTLRCSPISGHKSVSWYQQVLGQGPQFIFQYYEKEERGRGNFPDRFSARQFPNYSSELNVNALLLGDSALYLCASSPPPGQENTEAFFGQGTRLTVV.

This sequence joins TRBV12-3 or TRBV12-4 and TRBJ2-1; D not resolved. This CDR3 is 11 amino acids long. The V gene lost 6 bases and the J gene lost 6 bases, with 6 bases spanning the gap. Written as DNA, the CDR3 is TGTGCCAGCAGAATAGTCAATGAGCAGTTCTTC. Protein: CASRIVNEQFF.

The chain carries TRBV5-1 and TRBJ2-5, with D possibly being TRBD1 (6 bases). CDR3 length: 13 residues. Germline CDR1 SGHRS, CDR2 YFSETQ. Deletions cut 4 bases from V and 3 bases from J, with 10 bases between. The CDR3 spells CASSNREKETQYF. The CDR3 region has the DNA TGCGCCAGCAGCAACAGGGAGAAAGAGACCCAGTACTTC.

This clonotype appeared a few times. This sequence joins TRBV7-2 and TRBJ1-1; D perhaps matches TRBD1 (5 bases). V was trimmed by 3 bases and J by 3 bases, leaving 11 bases between them. This CDR3 contains 14 residues. The germline V gene encodes CDR1 SGHTA and CDR2 FQGNSA. CDR3 sequence: CASSFGGRYTEAFF. The DNA for the CDR3 is TGTGCCAGCAGCTTCGGGGGACGGTACACTGAAGCTTTCTTT.

This chain links TRBV7-2 with TRBJ2-7; 7 bases agree with TRBD1. CDR1 is SGHTA and CDR2 is FQGNSA in the germline V gene. The CDR3 sequence is 15 residues long. V shed 2 bases and J 5 bases; nucleotides not matched to a gene: 9. The CDR3, as DNA: TGTGCCAGCAGCTTACCCCTAGGGACAGTGAACGAGCAGTACTTC. Amino acids: CASSLPLGTVNEQYF.

This rearrangement joins TRBV7-2 to TRBJ2-7; D not resolved. V was cut by 5 bases and J by 3 bases, with 11 bases left in between. Germline V CDR1 and CDR2: SGHTA, FQGNSA. The CDR3 extends over 13 amino acids. The CDR3 DNA reads as TGTGCCAGCAGCACCCAAAGGGACTACGAGCAGTACTTC. Protein: CASSTQRDYEQYF.

This chain connects TRBV30 to TRBJ2-4, with D hard to call. Germline-derived CDR1 and CDR2 are GTSNPN and SVGIG (reference sequence). This CDR3 has 14 residues. V shed 6 bases and J shed 0 bases, with 12 bases lying between them. CDR3 in DNA: TGTGCCTGTCAAGGGTTCGTAGCCAAAAACATTCAGTACTTC. Residues: CACQGFVAKNIQYF.

The rearrangement links TRBV7-2 to TRBJ2-2; D is uncertain. There are 14 residues in the CDR3. The germline V gene encodes CDR1 SGHTA and CDR2 FQGNSA. V dropped 6 bases and J dropped 0 bases, with 8 bases sitting between them. Here the CDR3 DNA reads TGTGCCAGCAGGGAAAACGCGAACACCGGGGAGCTGTTTTTT. Protein product: CASRENANTGELFF. The variable domain in full, with the rest retrieved from reference TRBV7-2 and TRBJ2-2, is GAGVSQSPSNKVTEKGKDVELRCDPISGHTALYWYRQSLGQGLEFLIYFQGNSAPDKSGLPSDRFSAERTGGSVSTLTIQRTQQEDSAVYLCASRENANTGELFFGEGSRLTVL.

The V call is TRBV10-3, the J call TRBJ1-1; possibly TRBD1 for D (5 bases). V was clipped by 8 bases and J by 5 bases, with 9 bases between them. Looked up from germline, CDR1 is ENHRY and CDR2 is SYGVKD. The CDR3 is made up of 11 amino acids. CDR3 DNA sequence: TGTGCCATCCGGGGGGGTACTGAAGCTTTCTTT. Its protein product is CAIRGGTEAFF.

V usage is TRBV27 and J usage is TRBJ2-1, with TRBD2 as a possible D gene (5 bases). Deletions cut 0 bases from V and 14 bases from J, with 14 bases between. CDR1 is MNHEY, CDR2 SMNVEV, per germline (reference sequence). There are 13 residues in the CDR3. The CDR3 sequence is CASSLSRTAGKFF. CDR3 in DNA: TGTGCCAGCAGTTTATCCCGGACTGCCGGGAAGTTCTTC.

This sequence joins TRBV20-1 and TRBJ2-7; TRBD2 might be the D (6 bases). TRBJ2-5 explains the end of the DNA better; the J call may be wrong. This CDR3 has 13 residues. Germline V CDR1 and CDR2: DFQATT, SNEGSKA (reference sequence). CDR3 coding DNA: TGCAGTGCTAGACGGGGGACTGAAGGGACCCAGTACTTC. Encoded protein: CSARRGTEGTQYF.

This clonotype came up a few times. This rearrangement joins TRBV20-1 to TRBJ1-5, with TRBD1 matching 9 bases. The V gene's germline CDR1 is DFQATT and CDR2 SNEGSKA (reference sequence). V trimming: 3 bases; J trimming: 6 bases; junction bases outside the gene matches: 6. The CDR3 covers 14 residues. CDR3 DNA sequence: TGCAGTGCTAGTCCCGGGACAGGGCTTCAGCCCCAGCATTTT. Translated, it gives CSASPGTGLQPQHF.

This clonotype was counted only a few times. The chain combines TRBV4-1 with TRBJ1-3; TRBD1 might be the D (6 bases). The CDR3 has 14 residues. CDR1 and CDR2 from the germline V gene are MGHRA and YSYEKL. Trimming removed 2 bases at V and 4 bases at J, with 9 bases between. For the CDR3, the DNA is TGCGCCAGCAGCCAACCGGACAGCGGAAACACCATATATTTT. It is translated as CASSQPDSGNTIYF.

Only a few counts were recorded for this clonotype. This chain uses TRBV27 with TRBJ2-1, with 9 bases aligning to TRBD2. This CDR3 contains 18 residues. Germline V gene lookup returns CDR1 MNHEY and CDR2 SMNVEV (reference sequence). With V trimmed by 5 bases and J by 0 bases, 11 bases remained unmatched. The CDR3 here is CASSPGGLAGISYNEQFF. DNA of the CDR3: TGTGCCAGCAGTCCGGGAGGGCTAGCGGGAATCTCCTACAATGAGCAGTTCTTC.

In this sample, this clonotype turned up a few times. The V call is TRBV5-1, the J call TRBJ2-4, with D unclear. In germline, CDR1 is SGHRS, CDR2 YFSETQ. The CDR3 spans 14 residues. V was clipped by 1 base and J by 1 base, with 6 bases between them. Written as DNA, the CDR3 is TGCGCCAGCAGCTTGTCGCCCGCCAAAAACATTCAGTACTTC. This encodes CASSLSPAKNIQYF. Filled out from reference TRBV5-1 and TRBJ2-4, the complete variable domain reads KAGVTQTPRYLIKTRGQQVTLSCSPISGHRSVSWYQQTPGQGLQFLFEYFSETQRNKGNFPGRFSGRQFSNSRSEMNVSTLELGDSALYLCASSLSPAKNIQYFGAGTRLSVL.

The sample holds a few counts of this clonotype. The rearrangement joins TRBV20-1 to TRBJ2-5; 12 bases line up with TRBD2. CDR1 and CDR2 (germline): DFQATT, SNEGSKA (reference sequence). The CDR3 loop spans 15 amino acids. V dropped 0 bases and J dropped 5; count of bases not matched to a gene: 4. CDR3 bases: TGCAGTGCTAGAGATAGGCTAGCGGGAGGGGAGACCCAGTACTTC. This gives the protein CSARDRLAGGETQYF.

The chain joins TRBV5-6 to TRBJ1-6; D not resolved. Germline values: CDR1 SGHDT, CDR2 YYEEEE. The CDR3 has 11 amino acids. V lost 0 bases to trimming and J lost 14 bases, with 6 bases between them. CDR3 in amino acids: CASSLGPSLHF. The DNA of the CDR3 is TGTGCCAGCAGCTTGGGGCCTTCCCTCCACTTT. The full variable domain, completed using reference TRBV5-6 and TRBJ1-6, is DAGVTQSPTHLIKTRGQQVTLRCSPKSGHDTVSWYQQALGQGPQFIFQYYEEEERQRGNFPDRFSGHQFPNYSSELNVNALLLGDSALYLCASSLGPSLHFGNGTRLTVT.

This clonotype showed up just a few times. CDR3 nucleotide sequence: TGTGCCAGCAGCTTATTTCAGGGCCCGAAGGAGAACACTGAAGCTTTCTTT. Its protein is CASSLFQGPKENTEAFF. This chain links TRBV7-6 with TRBJ1-1; D possibly corresponds to TRBD1 (5 bases). Germline V gives CDR1 SGHVS, CDR2 FNYEAQ. Trimming took off 2 bases at V and 1 base at J, with 17 bases between the two ends. CDR3 length: 17 residues.

V usage is TRBV14 and J usage is TRBJ1-2; D not resolved. The V and J ends lost 1 base and 3 bases respectively, with 12 bases between them. The CDR3 is 15 residues long. The germline V gene has CDR1 SGHDN and CDR2 FVKESK. CDR3 DNA: TGTGCCAGCAGCCAAGTTGTTGGGATTGACTATGGCTACACCTTC. This encodes CASSQVVGIDYGYTF.

CDR3 residues: CASSPSQGAANGYTF. The CDR3, as DNA: TGCGCCAGCAGCCCATCACAGGGGGCGGCAAATGGCTACACCTTC. This chain joins TRBV5-1 and TRBJ1-2; 9 nucleotides match TRBD1. V trimming: 4 bases; J trimming: 6 bases; junction bases outside the gene matches: 10. The germline V gene encodes CDR1 SGHRS and CDR2 YFSETQ. The CDR3 has 15 amino acids. The variable domain in full, completed from reference TRBV5-1 and TRBJ1-2, reads KAGVTQTPRYLIKTRGQQVTLSCSPISGHRSVSWYQQTPGQGLQFLFEYFSETQRNKGNFPGRFSGRQFSNSRSEMNVSTLELGDSALYLCASSPSQGAANGYTFGSGTRLTVV.

CDR3 DNA sequence: TGTGCCAGCAGTCGACAGAGGGAGACTGAAGCTTTCTTT. Translation: CASSRQRETEAFF. V usage is TRBV6-6 and J usage is TRBJ1-1, with a tentative D call TRBD1 (5 bases). Germline V CDR1 and CDR2: MNHNY, SVGAGI (reference sequence). Trimming took off 5 bases at V and 5 bases at J, with 12 bases between the two ends. This CDR3 is 13 amino acids long.

This clonotype has only a few counts. The chain uses TRBV4-3 and TRBJ2-7; 8 bases are a match to TRBD2. Germline CDR1 is LGHNA and CDR2 is YSLEER. The CDR3 is 16 amino acids. V dropped 4 bases and J dropped 4; count of bases not matched to a gene: 12. CDR3: CASSPLVGLAVYEQYF. Written as DNA, the CDR3 is TGCGCCAGCAGCCCCTTAGTCGGACTAGCAGTATACGAGCAGTACTTC.

This clonotype turned up a few times. The chain joins TRBV21-1 to TRBJ1-1; the table's D gene call, TRBD1, was not cross checked with the DNA. TRBV21-1 counts as a pseudogene. The CDR3 contains 18 residues. This CDR3 is CASSKADSVLTPYTEAFF. CDR3 coding DNA: TGTGCCAGCAGCAAAGCGGACAGCGTACTTACCCCCTACACTGAAGCTTTCTTT.

The chain recombines TRBV12-3 or TRBV12-4 with TRBJ2-1, with TRBD2 matching 8 bases. This CDR3 is 16 amino acids long. J gave up 2 bases and V 6 bases, and 9 bases lay outside the gene matches. In DNA form, the CDR3 reads TGTGCCAGCAGCACTGGCGGGAGGCCAACCTACAATGAGCAGTTCTTC. Residues: CASSTGGRPTYNEQFF.

The CDR3 bases are TGCAGTGCTAGCCTCCGCCCCGTCGACACAGATACGCAGTATTTT. This gives the protein CSASLRPVDTDTQYF. The chain has TRBV20-1 and TRBJ2-3; no clear D. Germline V gives CDR1 DFQATT, CDR2 SNEGSKA (reference sequence). Trimming left V 3 bases short and J 2 bases short, with 15 bases between. This CDR3 is built from 15 residues.

The genes are TRBV20-1 and TRBJ2-7, with 7 positions matching TRBD1. The J call may be mistaken, given a closer DNA end match to TRBJ2-5. CDR3 size: 15 residues. Germline lookup yields CDR1 DFQATT and CDR2 SNEGSKA (reference sequence). The CDR3 loop reads CSARRGTVLGETQYF. The CDR3 DNA is TGCAGTGCTAGAAGAGGGACAGTCCTCGGGGAGACCCAGTACTTC.

The rearrangement links TRBV6-1 to TRBJ1-5; D gene unclear. Germline CDR1 and CDR2: MNHNS and SASEGT. There are 15 residues in the CDR3. V dropped 3 bases and J dropped 0 bases, with 9 bases sitting between them. The CDR3 DNA reads as TGTGCCAGCAGTGATAGACAATATAGCAATCAGCCCCAGCATTTT. It specifies CASSDRQYSNQPQHF.

This clonotype was recorded a few times. CDR3 in amino acids: CATSRGEIPLDEQYF. The CDR3 nucleotides read TGTGCCACCAGCAGAGGAGAAATACCCTTGGACGAGCAGTACTTC. The chain has TRBV15 and TRBJ2-7; D not certain. This CDR3 region has 15 residues. The ends were cut back, 1 base at V and 5 bases at J, with 15 bases in the middle. Germline CDR1 reads LNHNV; CDR2 reads YYDKDF (reference sequence).